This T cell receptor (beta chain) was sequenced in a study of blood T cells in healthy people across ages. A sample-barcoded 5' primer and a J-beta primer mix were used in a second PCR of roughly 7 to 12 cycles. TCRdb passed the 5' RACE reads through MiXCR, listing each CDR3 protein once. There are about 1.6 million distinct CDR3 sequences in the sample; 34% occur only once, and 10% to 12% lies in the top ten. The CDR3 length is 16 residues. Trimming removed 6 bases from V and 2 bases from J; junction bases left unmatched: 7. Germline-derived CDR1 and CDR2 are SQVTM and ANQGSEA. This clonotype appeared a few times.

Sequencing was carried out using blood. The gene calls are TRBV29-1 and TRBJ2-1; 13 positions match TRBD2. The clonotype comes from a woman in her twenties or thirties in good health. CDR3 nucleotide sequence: TGCAGCGTCACGGGACTAGCGGGGAGGGCCTACAATGAGCAGTTCTTC. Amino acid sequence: CSVTGLAGRAYNEQFF.